Listed below are T cell receptor beta chains from one sample, sequenced in a study of T cells in Graves' hyperthyroidism and ophthalmopathy. MiXCR, applied by TCRdb to the multiplex PCR reads, yields one record per CDR3 protein. The sample lists 350,000 to 450,000 distinct CDR3 sequences; around 15% were seen once. Material for sequencing was blood. These receptors were obtained from a man over 45 with Graves' ophthalmopathy. Each CDR3 is given with its conserved first and last residue. D genes are given only for firm matches. The size field is filled for only some rows; it gives once, few, many or a size class.

DNA | CDR3 | J | size | D | V
TGTGCCAGCAGCTTAGAGGGGTCGTGGGCCCTGGACACTGAAGCTTTCTTT | CASSLEGSWALDTEAFF | TRBJ1-1 | many | NA | TRBV7-6
TGTGCCAGCAGCATCCTGCTAGAGTTAGACGCCTACAATGAGCAGTTCTTC | CASSILLELDAYNEQFF | TRBJ2-1 | many | NA | TRBV7-3
TGTGCCAGCAGAATCGAACTAGCAGCTACCAGCCATGAGCAGTTCTTC | CASRIELAATSHEQFF | TRBJ2-1 | many | NA | TRBV2
TGCAGTGCTAGAGTCGTCTCCAAAGATGGCTACACCTTC | CSARVVSKDGYTF | TRBJ1-2 | many | NA | TRBV20-1
TGTGCCAGCTTCGAGGGAGGGTCAACCGGGGAGCTGTTTTTT | CASFEGGSTGELFF | TRBJ2-2 | many | TRBD2 | TRBV6-2/TRBV6-3
TGTGCCAGCAGCTCAGGACTAGCGGGAGCGCTTTACAATGAGCAGTTCTTC | CASSSGLAGALYNEQFF | TRBJ2-1 | many | TRBD2 | TRBV7-9
TGCGCCAGCAGCCTGGGAAACACCGGGGAGCTGTTTTTT | CASSLGNTGELFF | TRBJ2-2 | many | NA | TRBV5-1
TGTGCCAGCAGCCTCAAACCGGGACTAGCGGGAGCAGATACGCAGTATTTT | CASSLKPGLAGADTQYF | TRBJ2-3 | NA | TRBD2 | TRBV7-6
TGCAGTGCTTCGTCCCTAGCGGGACCTACCTACGAGCAGTACTTC | CSASSLAGPTYEQYF | TRBJ2-7 | many | TRBD2 | TRBV20-1
TGTGCCAGCAACTTGGGACAGTTCCAAGAGACCCAGTACTTC | CASNLGQFQETQYF | TRBJ2-5 | NA | TRBD1 | TRBV27
TGTGCCAGCACCCCAGGGAGGTACAATGAGCAGTTCTTC | CASTPGRYNEQFF | TRBJ2-1 | many | NA | TRBV28
TGTGCCACCAGGAAAGGGACTAACGGAGGCACAGATACGCAGTATTTT | CATRKGTNGGTDTQYF | TRBJ2-3 | NA | TRBD2 | TRBV15
TGTGCCAGCAGCTTAGATGGTCAGGCAGAAGAAAAACTGTTTTTT | CASSLDGQAEEKLFF | TRBJ1-4 | many | NA | TRBV7-9
TGTGCCAGCAGTGAAGAGGTGGCCGGGGAGCTGTTTTTT | CASSEEVAGELFF | TRBJ2-2 | many | NA | TRBV2
TGTGCCAGCAGGCGGACAGGTTCCTACGAGCAGTACTTC | CASRRTGSYEQYF | TRBJ2-7 | many | TRBD1 | TRBV28
TGTGCCAGCACCAAAAGGGGGGGGCAGGGCAACGGGGAGCTGTTTTTT | CASTKRGGQGNGELFF | TRBJ2-2 | few | NA | TRBV12-3/TRBV12-4
TGTGCCAGCAGCTTAGAAGGAGGGGAAGCTTTCTTT | CASSLEGGEAFF | TRBJ1-1 | many | NA | TRBV7-9
TGTGCCAGCAGCTTCAGACAGGGCATGGGGAACACTGAAGCTTTCTTT | CASSFRQGMGNTEAFF | TRBJ1-1 | many | TRBD1 | TRBV3-1